This T cell receptor (beta chain) was identified in a study of beta chain features in type 1 diabetes. The CDR3 runs to 13 residues. V lost 1 base and J lost 5, with 9 bases in between. The germline V gene has CDR1 SGHAT and CDR2 FQNNGV. Every bit of the isolated RNA underwent reverse transcription, so sequencing read expressed TCRB transcripts. Data came from immunoSEQ multiplex PCR; TCRdb stores just in-frame clones and leaves some out. Among roughly 150,000 clones listed, roughly 8% were seen once. This clone was recorded a few times. This TCR was recovered from a young man in good health. The chain recombines TRBV11-2 with TRBJ2-7; no firm D call. The sequencing sample was made of central memory CD4+ T cells from blood. The CDR3 sequence: CASSLGLSNEQYF. In nucleotides, the CDR3 is TGTGCCAGCAGCTTAGGGTTAAGCAACGAGCAGTACTTC.